This TCR beta chain was obtained from a study of T cells after yellow fever vaccination. In the study overall: Preparation used SMART-Seq v4 Ultra Low Input for the low-cell-number fractions.

The study's findings and limits: A minor fraction of clonotypes spanned both CD4 and CD8 compartments.

This clonotype was seen many times. Its antigen is undetermined. UMIs and a universal primer site were added when TCR cDNA was made by 5'RACE template switching. TCRdb reprocessed the 5' RACE reads via MiXCR and lists one record per CDR3 protein. The table includes hundreds of thousands of distinct CDR3 sequences, around 12% detected once. In germline, CDR1 is DFQATT, CDR2 SNEGSKA (reference sequence). The CDR3 is made up of 13 amino acids. V was pared by 0 bases and J by 9 bases, with 14 bases between. This sequence originates from a man aged 25 to 40 who received the YFV17D yellow fever vaccine. The chain has TRBV20-1 and TRBJ2-5; D gene unclear. Sequencing used PBMCs, obtained on the day of the yellow fever booster vaccination. Here the CDR3 reads CSARDPRLEAQYF. In DNA form, the CDR3 reads TGCAGTGCTAGAGACCCAAGGCTTGAGGCCCAGTACTTC.